This T cell receptor beta chain stems from a study of shared clonotypes between healthy human individuals. The CDR3 runs 16 residues. Trimming removed 0 bases from V and 0 bases from J, with 11 bases in between. The germline CDR1 and CDR2 sequences are SGHAT and FQNNGV. Data came from immunoSEQ multiplex PCR; TCRdb stores just in-frame clones and leaves some out. The sample carries under 2,500,000 clones, about 94% recorded once. This rearrangement joins TRBV11-2 to TRBJ2-5; D possibly corresponds to TRBD2 (5 bases). This sequence was found in a man between 18 and 29 years old in good health. Sequencing input: naive CD4+ T cells sorted from blood. Subset defined: CD45RA+ positively selected. CDR3 nucleotide sequence: TGTGCCAGCAGCTTAGACGGGGTTCAGTACCAAGAGACCCAGTACTTC. Its translation is CASSLDGVQYQETQYF.